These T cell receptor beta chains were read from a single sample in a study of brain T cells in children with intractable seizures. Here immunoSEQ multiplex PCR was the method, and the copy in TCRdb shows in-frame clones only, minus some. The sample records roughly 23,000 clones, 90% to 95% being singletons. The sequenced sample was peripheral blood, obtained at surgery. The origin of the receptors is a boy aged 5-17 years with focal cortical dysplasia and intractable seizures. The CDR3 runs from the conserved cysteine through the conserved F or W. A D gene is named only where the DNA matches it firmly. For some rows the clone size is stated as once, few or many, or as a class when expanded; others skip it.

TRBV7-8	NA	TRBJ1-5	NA	TGTGCCAGCAGCTCCGCAGGGATAGGACAGCCCCAGCATTTT	CASSSAGIGQPQHF
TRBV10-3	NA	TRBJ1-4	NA	TGTGCCATCAGTGAGTCTGCGGAGAAACTGTTTTTT	CAISESAEKLFF
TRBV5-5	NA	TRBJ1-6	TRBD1	TGTGCCAGCAGCTTGGGGGACAGGGGGCCTAGTTCACCCCTCCACTTT	CASSLGDRGPSSPLHF
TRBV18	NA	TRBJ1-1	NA	TGTGCCAGCTCACCAAATCGGGAGACTGAAGCTTTCTTT	CASSPNRETEAFF
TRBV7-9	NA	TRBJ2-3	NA	TGTGCCAGCAGCTTAGAAGCAGGGTACACAGATACGCAGTATTTT	CASSLEAGYTDTQYF
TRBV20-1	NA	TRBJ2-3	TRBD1	TGCAGTGCTGGCAGGGGGGATACGCAGTATTTT	CSAGRGDTQYF
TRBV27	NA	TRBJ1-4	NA	TGTGCCAGCAGGGGTGCAACTAATGAAAAACTGTTTTTT	CASRGATNEKLFF
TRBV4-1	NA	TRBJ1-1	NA	TGCGCCAGCAGCCAAGGACGAAGCACTGAAGCTTTCTTT	CASSQGRSTEAFF
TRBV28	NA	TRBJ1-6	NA	TGTGCCAGCAGTTGGGACTATATATCTAATTCACCCCTCCACTTT	CASSWDYISNSPLHF
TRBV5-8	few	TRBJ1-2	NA	TGTGCCAGCAGCGCACCAGGGTTGGAAGGCTACACCTTC	CASSAPGLEGYTF
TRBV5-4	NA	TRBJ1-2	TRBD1	TGTGCCAGCAGCTTATCCGCCACCGACAGGGGCCATGGCTACACCTTC	CASSLSATDRGHGYTF
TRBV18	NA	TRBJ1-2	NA	TGTGCCAGCTCCCCCGCGGATGGCTACACCTTC	CASSPADGYTF
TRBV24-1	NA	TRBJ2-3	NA	TGTGCCACCAGTGATTTTGGCGACAGCACAGATACGCAGTATTTT	CATSDFGDSTDTQYF
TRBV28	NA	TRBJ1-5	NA	TGTGCCAGCAGTTTATATCAGGGGTTTCAGCCCCAGCATTTT	CASSLYQGFQPQHF
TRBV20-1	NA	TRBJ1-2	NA	TGCAGTGCCAAACCGGGCTATGGCTACACCTTC	CSAKPGYGYTF